Below, 22 T cell receptor beta chains from the same sample are listed, as sequenced in a study of T cells in Graves' hyperthyroidism and ophthalmopathy. TCR beta CDR3 regions were amplified from RNA. A set of HTBI primers served as the primers for a first-round RT-PCR of the TCR CDR3. TCRdb processed the multiplex PCR reads anew with MiXCR; each CDR3 protein has one entry. This table has under 550,000 distinct CDR3 sequences, just under 20% appearing once. Sequencing used blood. The receptor source for this set is a man between 40 and 49 years old with Graves' ophthalmopathy.

The rearrangement uses TRBV6-1 and TRBJ1-1; 7 nucleotides match TRBD1. The CDR3 spans 14 residues. With V trimmed by 6 bases and J by 7 bases, 11 bases remained unmatched. Germline loops: CDR1 MNHNS, CDR2 SASEGT. Here the CDR3 DNA reads TGTGCCAGCAGCTACGGACAGGAGGGTGGTGAAGCTTTCTTT. It specifies CASSYGQEGGEAFF.

The V call is TRBV28, the J call TRBJ1-6; TRBD1 is a possible D gene (5 bases). The CDR3 extends over 17 amino acids. CDR1 MDHEN and CDR2 SYDVKM come from the germline V gene. The V end lost 7 bases, the J end lost 0 bases, and 16 bases lay between the germline ends. The CDR3 nucleotides are TGTGCCAGCAATGGGGCTTATCGCGGCTCCTATAATTCACCCCTCCACTTT. Translating it yields CASNGAYRGSYNSPLHF. Complete variable domain (other parts from reference TRBV28 and TRBJ1-6): DVKVTQSSRYLVKRTGEKVFLECVQDMDHENMFWYRQDPGLGLRLIYFSYDVKMKEKGDIPEGYSVSREKKERFSLILESASTNQTSMYLCASNGAYRGSYNSPLHFGNGTRLTVT.

The count of this clonotype is one. This likely comes from a read error, as the CDR3 has no conserved phenylalanine or tryptophan at its end. V and J are TRBV20-1 and TRBJ2-7, with 13 bases lining up with TRBD2. Germline V gene sequence: CDR1 DFQATT, CDR2 SNEGSKA (reference sequence). This CDR3 region has 16 residues. With V trimmed by 0 bases and J by 2 bases, 4 bases remained unmatched. CDR3 coding DNA: TGCAGTGCTAGAGAAATGACTAGCGGGGGGCCCTACGAGCAGTACCTC. It codes for CSAREMTSGGPYEQYL.

There are a few counts of this clonotype. This chain uses TRBV12-3 or TRBV12-4 with TRBJ2-7; 8 nucleotides match TRBD2. The CDR3 consists of 16 residues. Unmatched junction bases numbered 12, after V lost 4 bases and J lost 4 bases. The CDR3 is CASSSGSSGGGYEQYF. The CDR3 DNA is TGTGCCAGCAGTTCAGGGAGCAGCGGGGGAGGGTACGAGCAGTACTTC.

The J gene is TRBJ1-1, the V gene TRBV9; weak D call: TRBD1 (5 bases). This CDR3 region has 15 residues. Germline values: CDR1 SGDLS, CDR2 YYNGEE. The V end was cut by 3 bases, the J end by 0 bases, with 12 bases between. The chain's CDR3 is CASSAGGVVNTEAFF. CDR3 nucleotides: TGTGCCAGCAGCGCTGGAGGGGTCGTGAACACTGAAGCTTTCTTT.

The gene calls are TRBV2 and TRBJ1-1; D uncertain. V lost 7 bases and J lost 0, with 12 bases in between. The CDR3 has 14 amino acids. Germline-derived CDR1 and CDR2 are SNHLY and FYNNEI. The CDR3 sequence is CASTVRTVNTEAFF. DNA for the CDR3: TGTGCCAGCACGGTTCGGACGGTGAACACTGAAGCTTTCTTT.

V is TRBV5-1 and J is TRBJ2-1; 7 nucleotides agree with TRBD2. Germline V gene data show CDR1 as SGHRS and CDR2 as YFSETQ. V dropped 0 bases and J dropped 1; count of bases not matched to a gene: 7. CDR3 length equals 17 residues. The CDR3 region has the DNA TGCGCCAGCAGCTTGGGGCGCCGGACTAGTTCCTACAATGAGCAGTTCTTC. This sequence encodes CASSLGRRTSSYNEQFF.

This clonotype showed up many times. The V call is TRBV5-1, the J call TRBJ1-6; 7 positions match TRBD1. The CDR3 totals 14 residues. Unmatched junction bases numbered 5, after V lost 3 bases and J lost 8 bases. Germline V gives CDR1 SGHRS, CDR2 YFSETQ. The CDR3 coding sequence is TGCGCCAGCAGCTACAGGGGAGTGGATTCACCCCTCCACTTT. It codes for CASSYRGVDSPLHF.

This chain's CDR3 is CASSSAGTPYEQYF. Here the CDR3 DNA reads TGTGCCAGCAGTTCAGCGGGTACCCCCTACGAGCAGTACTTC. The rearrangement uses TRBV12-3 or TRBV12-4 and TRBJ2-7; a possible D gene is TRBD2 (6 bases). Between the trimmed V and J ends, which lost 4 bases and 2 bases, there was a span of 12 bases. This CDR3 is built from 14 residues.

The chain recombines TRBV6-1 with TRBJ2-5, with a tentative D call TRBD2 (6 bases). Germline CDR1 MNHNS, CDR2 SASEGT. The CDR3 length is 15 residues. Trimming removed 4 bases at V and 0 bases at J, with 12 bases between. DNA for the CDR3: TGTGCCAGCAGTGCCTCCGGGAGTCACCAAGAGACCCAGTACTTC. Encoded protein: CASSASGSHQETQYF.

This clonotype was found a few times. The chain combines TRBV6-1 with TRBJ2-1; D not certain. The germline V gene encodes CDR1 MNHNS and CDR2 SASEGT. Trimming removed 6 bases from V and 0 bases from J, with 12 bases in between. The CDR3 spans 15 residues. The CDR3 sequence: CASRLRISSYNEQFF. CDR3 coding DNA: TGTGCCAGCAGGCTACGGATATCCTCCTACAATGAGCAGTTCTTC.

This clonotype was found many times. The chain links TRBV3-1 to TRBJ1-1, with TRBD1 as a possible D gene (6 bases). This CDR3 spans 15 amino acids. V was trimmed by 1 base and J by 5 bases, leaving 14 bases between them. Germline values: CDR1 LGHDT, CDR2 YNNKEL (reference sequence). CDR3: CASSQGGDIRTEAFF. The CDR3 nucleotides are TGTGCCAGCAGCCAAGGCGGGGACATACGTACTGAAGCTTTCTTT.

This clonotype was counted ten times or more. The chain recombines TRBV2 with TRBJ2-7, with 11 bases lining up with TRBD2. V dropped 6 bases and J dropped 7; count of bases not matched to a gene: 11. The germline V gene has CDR1 SNHLY and CDR2 FYNNEI. The CDR3 covers 15 residues. CDR3 sequence (DNA): TGTGCCAGCAGGACGCCTACTAGCGGGAGCGGTGAGCAGTACTTC. This sequence encodes CASRTPTSGSGEQYF.

This clonotype has more than one count but fewer than ten. The V call is TRBV6-1, the J call TRBJ2-7; 9 nucleotides agree with TRBD1. Germline CDR1 is MNHNS and CDR2 is SASEGT. J was trimmed by 2 bases and V by 6 bases; bases with no gene match: 8. This CDR3 region has 15 residues. The CDR3 bases are TGTGCCAGCAGACTTTCCGGGACAGGGCCCTACGAGCAGTACTTC. This translates into CASRLSGTGPYEQYF.

CDR3 sequence reads: CASSPGLAEAGELFF. The CDR3 region has the DNA TGTGCCAGCTCACCAGGACTAGCAGAAGCCGGGGAGCTGTTTTTT. The chain joins TRBV7-8 to TRBJ2-2, with 8 bases fitting TRBD2. Germline V gene sequence: CDR1 SGHVS, CDR2 FQNEAQ. After removal of 8 bases from V and 6 bases from J, the junction contained 11 bases not matched to a gene. This CDR3 has 15 amino acids.

In this sample, this clonotype turned up a few times. The V and J genes are TRBV5-1 and TRBJ2-5, with D possibly TRBD2 on 5 matching bases. The V and J ends lost 2 bases and 3 bases respectively, with 8 bases between them. Per the germline V gene, CDR1 is SGHRS and CDR2 is YFSETQ. The CDR3 covers 13 residues. CDR3 sequence: CASSFQTKETQYF. The CDR3 DNA sequence: TGCGCCAGCAGCTTTCAGACTAAAGAGACCCAGTACTTC.

There are many counts of this clonotype. This sequence joins TRBV30 and TRBJ1-5; D remains ambiguous. Germline V gives CDR1 GTSNPN, CDR2 SVGIG (reference sequence). V was shortened by 5 bases and J by 0 bases, with 14 bases between the two germline ends. CDR3 length: 15 residues. The CDR3 region is CAWSAETDSNQPQHF. CDR3 nucleotide sequence: TGTGCCTGGTCCGCAGAGACGGATAGCAATCAGCCCCAGCATTTT.

This clonotype showed up just a few times. The chain recombines TRBV7-9 with TRBJ1-6, with D hard to call. V was pared by 8 bases and J by 0 bases, with 5 bases between. The CDR3 sequence is 13 residues long. Germline V CDR1 and CDR2: SEHNR, FQNEAQ (reference sequence). The CDR3 spells CASQSSYNSPLHF. The CDR3 DNA reads TGTGCCAGCCAGAGCTCCTATAATTCACCCCTCCACTTT.

V usage is TRBV6-1 and J usage is TRBJ1-1; D is possibly TRBD1 (5 bases). Germline V CDR1 and CDR2: MNHNS, SASEGT. The V and J ends lost 7 bases and 0 bases respectively, with 12 bases between them. CDR3 length: 14 residues. The DNA of the CDR3 is TGTGCCAGCAATAACCGACAGTTGAACACTGAAGCTTTCTTT. It translates to CASNNRQLNTEAFF.

This clonotype has at least ten counts. CDR3 sequence: CASSLRTPNPGELFF. CDR3 in DNA: TGTGCCAGCAGCTTACGGACCCCAAACCCCGGGGAGCTGTTTTTT. The genes are TRBV3-1 and TRBJ2-2; D is undetermined. V was clipped by 5 bases and J by 6 bases, with 16 bases between them. This CDR3 is 15 amino acids long. CDR1 LGHDT and CDR2 YNNKEL come from the germline V gene (reference sequence).

There are many counts of this clonotype. The chain combines TRBV5-5 with TRBJ2-1; tentative D call: TRBD1 (5 bases). CDR1 and CDR2 (germline): SGHKS, YYEKEE (reference sequence). Trimming took off 0 bases at V and 10 bases at J, with 14 bases between the two ends. This CDR3 is built from 14 residues. The CDR3 DNA reads TGTGCCAGCAGCTTGGTTGTAGGGGCAGGGGAGCAGTTCTTC. Its protein product is CASSLVVGAGEQFF.

V gene TRBV12-3 or TRBV12-4 combines with J gene TRBJ2-2; 11 bases are a match to TRBD2. V lost 5 bases and J lost 7; bases outside the gene matches: 6. The CDR3 length is 15 residues. Here the CDR3 reads CASSPTGTSGGELFF. The DNA for the CDR3 is TGTGCCAGCAGTCCAACTGGGACTAGCGGCGGGGAGCTGTTTTTT.